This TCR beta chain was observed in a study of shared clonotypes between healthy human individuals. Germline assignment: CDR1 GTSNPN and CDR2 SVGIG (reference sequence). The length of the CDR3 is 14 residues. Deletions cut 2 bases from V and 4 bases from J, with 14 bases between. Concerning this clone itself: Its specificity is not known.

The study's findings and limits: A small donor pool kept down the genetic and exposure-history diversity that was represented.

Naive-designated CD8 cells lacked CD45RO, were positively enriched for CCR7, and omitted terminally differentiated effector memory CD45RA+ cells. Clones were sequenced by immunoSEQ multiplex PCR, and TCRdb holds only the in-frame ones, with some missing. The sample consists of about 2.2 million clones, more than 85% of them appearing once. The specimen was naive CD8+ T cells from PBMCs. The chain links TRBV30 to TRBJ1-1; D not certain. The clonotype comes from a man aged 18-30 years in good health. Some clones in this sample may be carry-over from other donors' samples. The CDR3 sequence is CAWSPHPGITEAFF. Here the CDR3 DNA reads TGTGCCTGGAGTCCGCACCCGGGCATCACTGAAGCTTTCTTT.